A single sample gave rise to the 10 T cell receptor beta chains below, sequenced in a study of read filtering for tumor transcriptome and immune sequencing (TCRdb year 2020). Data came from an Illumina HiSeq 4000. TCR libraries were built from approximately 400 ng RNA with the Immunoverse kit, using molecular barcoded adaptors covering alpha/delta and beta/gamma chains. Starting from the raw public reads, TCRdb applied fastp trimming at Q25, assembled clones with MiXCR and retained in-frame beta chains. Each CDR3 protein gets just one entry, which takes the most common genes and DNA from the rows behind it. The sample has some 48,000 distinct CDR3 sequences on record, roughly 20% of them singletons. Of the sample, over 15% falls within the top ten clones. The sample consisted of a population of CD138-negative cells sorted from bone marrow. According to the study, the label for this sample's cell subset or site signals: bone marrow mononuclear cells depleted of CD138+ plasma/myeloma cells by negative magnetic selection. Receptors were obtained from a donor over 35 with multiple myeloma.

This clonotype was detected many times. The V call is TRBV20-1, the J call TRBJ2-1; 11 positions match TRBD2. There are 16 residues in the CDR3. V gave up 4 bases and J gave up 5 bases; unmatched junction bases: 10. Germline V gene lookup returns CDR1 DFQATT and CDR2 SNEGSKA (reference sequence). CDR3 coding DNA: TGCAGTGCTATTCGCCGACTAGCGGGATACAACAATGAGCAGTTCTTC. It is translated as CSAIRRLAGYNNEQFF.

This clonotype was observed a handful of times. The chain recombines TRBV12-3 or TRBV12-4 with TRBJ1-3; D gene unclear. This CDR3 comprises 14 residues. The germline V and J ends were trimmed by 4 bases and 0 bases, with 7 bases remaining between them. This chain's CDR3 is CASSSGVSGNTIYF. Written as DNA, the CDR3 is TGTGCCAGCAGTTCTGGAGTCTCTGGAAACACCATATATTTT.

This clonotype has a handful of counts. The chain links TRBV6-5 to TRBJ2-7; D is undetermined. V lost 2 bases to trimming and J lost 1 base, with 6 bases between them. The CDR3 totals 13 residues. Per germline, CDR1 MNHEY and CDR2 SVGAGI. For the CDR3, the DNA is TGTGCCAGCAGTTACAGGGCGTCCTACGAGCAGTACTTC. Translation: CASSYRASYEQYF.

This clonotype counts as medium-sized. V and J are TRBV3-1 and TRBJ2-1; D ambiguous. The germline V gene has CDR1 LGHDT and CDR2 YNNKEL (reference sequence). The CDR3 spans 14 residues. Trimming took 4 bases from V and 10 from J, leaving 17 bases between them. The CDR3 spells CASSPITTDVEQFF. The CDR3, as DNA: TGTGCCAGCAGCCCAATTACCACCGATGTAGAGCAGTTCTTC.

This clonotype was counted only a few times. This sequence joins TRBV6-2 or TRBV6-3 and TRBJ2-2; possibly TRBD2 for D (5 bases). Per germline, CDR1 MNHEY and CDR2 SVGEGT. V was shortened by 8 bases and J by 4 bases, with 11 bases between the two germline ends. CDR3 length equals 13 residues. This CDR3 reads CASGRPPTGELFF. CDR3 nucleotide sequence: TGTGCCAGCGGGAGACCTCCCACCGGGGAGCTGTTTTTT.

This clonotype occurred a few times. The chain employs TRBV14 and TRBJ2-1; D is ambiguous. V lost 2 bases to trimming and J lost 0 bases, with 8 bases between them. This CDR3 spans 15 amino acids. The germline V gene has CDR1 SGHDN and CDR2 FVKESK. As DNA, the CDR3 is TGTGCCAGCAGCCAACAGGCCGGCTCCTACAATGAGCAGTTCTTC. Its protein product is CASSQQAGSYNEQFF.

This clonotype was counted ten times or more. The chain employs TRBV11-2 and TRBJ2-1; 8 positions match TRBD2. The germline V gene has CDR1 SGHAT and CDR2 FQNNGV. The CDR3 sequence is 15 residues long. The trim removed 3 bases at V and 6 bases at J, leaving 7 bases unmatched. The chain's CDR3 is CASSLVGLGPNEQFF. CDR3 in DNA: TGTGCCAGCAGCTTGGTGGGACTAGGCCCCAATGAGCAGTTCTTC.

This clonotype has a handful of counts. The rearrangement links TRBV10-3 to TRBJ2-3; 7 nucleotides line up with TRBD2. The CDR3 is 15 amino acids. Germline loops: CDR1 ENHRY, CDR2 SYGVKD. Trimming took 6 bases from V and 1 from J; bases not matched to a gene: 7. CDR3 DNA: TGTGCCATCAGCTGGACTAGAGCGGGCACAGATACGCAGTATTTT. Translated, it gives CAISWTRAGTDTQYF.

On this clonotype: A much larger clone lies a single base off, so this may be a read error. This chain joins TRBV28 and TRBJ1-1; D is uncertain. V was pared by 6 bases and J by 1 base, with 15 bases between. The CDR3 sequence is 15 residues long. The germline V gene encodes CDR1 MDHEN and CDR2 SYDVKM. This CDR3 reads CASSPVDGWNTEAFF. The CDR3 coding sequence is TGTGCCAGCAGCCCTGTAGACGGATGGAACACTGAAGCTTTCTTT.

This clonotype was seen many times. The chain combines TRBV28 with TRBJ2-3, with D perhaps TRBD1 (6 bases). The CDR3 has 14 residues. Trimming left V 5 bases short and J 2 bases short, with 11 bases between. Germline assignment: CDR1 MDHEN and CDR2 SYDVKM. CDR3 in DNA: TGTGCCAGCAGTACCCGGGACAACACAGATACGCAGTATTTT. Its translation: CASSTRDNTDTQYF.